These 12 T cell receptor beta chains originate from one sample sequenced in a study of post-analysis software for immune sequencing data. General study findings and limits: Controls had lower frequencies than patients of 4 or 5 TRBV segments, which included TRBV5-6, TRBV5-1 and TRBV20-1.

The antigens of these receptors remain unknown. Prepared TCR beta cDNA libraries contained unique molecular identifiers. TCRdb reprocessed the PCR reads with MiXCR, giving one entry per CDR3 protein. The sample has hundreds of thousands of distinct CDR3 sequences, roughly 27% seen once. Material: blood. These receptors were collected from a girl between 5 and 17 years old with multiple sclerosis.

This clonotype was counted between two and nine times. The chain has TRBV20-1 and TRBJ1-2; D remains ambiguous. V lost 6 bases and J 3 bases, leaving 23 bases between the germline ends. The CDR3 covers 16 residues. CDR1 and CDR2 (germline): DFQATT, SNEGSKA (reference sequence). CDR3 bases: TGCAGTGCCCGACGTCCCCTAGGCCTGAACTACTATGGCTACACCTTC. It specifies CSARRPLGLNYYGYTF.

This clonotype has a handful of counts. This sequence joins TRBV20-1 and TRBJ1-6, with D unresolved. This CDR3 comprises 13 residues. CDR1 is DFQATT, CDR2 SNEGSKA, per germline (reference sequence). V lost 6 bases and J lost 8, with 14 bases in between. As DNA, the CDR3 is TGCAGTGCCGACCGGGAACCGGATTCACCCCTCCACTTT. It yields the protein CSADREPDSPLHF.

The chain has TRBV6-4 and TRBJ2-1; TRBD2 might be the D (6 bases). Germline CDR1 MRHNA, CDR2 SNTAGT. V shed 3 bases and J shed 10 bases, with 22 bases lying between them. There are 16 residues in the CDR3. CDR3 DNA sequence: TGTGCCAGCAGTGAGGACGGGGGTGGCACCCCCTACGAGCAGTTCTTC. This encodes CASSEDGGGTPYEQFF.

This clonotype appeared once. V is TRBV5-1 and J is TRBJ2-4, with a weak D call TRBD2 (6 bases). This CDR3 contains 14 residues. V was shortened by 5 bases and J by 9 bases, with 18 bases between the two germline ends. Germline assignment: CDR1 SGHRS and CDR2 YFSETQ. CDR3: CASRTAILEGIQYF. In nucleotides, the CDR3 is TGCGCCAGCAGGACAGCCATCCTGGAGGGCATTCAGTACTTC.

This clonotype was counted only a few times. The chain joins TRBV12-3 or TRBV12-4 to TRBJ2-1; 12 bases are a match to TRBD1. V gave up 0 bases and J gave up 4 bases; unmatched junction bases: 13. CDR3 length: 20 residues. The CDR3 region is CASSLAWDRGLAGKYNEQFF. The CDR3 DNA follows: TGTGCCAGCAGTTTAGCTTGGGACAGGGGGCTAGCGGGGAAATACAATGAGCAGTTCTTC.

Only one count was recorded for this clonotype. This may be a read error: a much more frequent sequence differs by one nucleotide. The chain links TRBV29-1 to TRBJ2-5; possibly TRBD1 for D (6 bases). The J call could be wrong; TRBJ2-1 is a better fit for the DNA end. This CDR3 is built from 14 residues. Germline loops: CDR1 SQVTM, CDR2 ANQGSEA. CDR3 coding DNA: TGCAGCGTTGGGAAGACAAGGGGACAAGAGACCCAGTTCTTC. Translating it yields CSVGKTRGQETQFF.

This sequence joins TRBV10-3 and TRBJ2-4; D is ambiguous. V was cut by 0 bases and J by 0 bases, with 3 bases left in between. The CDR3 covers 14 residues. Germline assignment: CDR1 ENHRY and CDR2 SYGVKD. CDR3: CAISESLAKNIQYF. The DNA for the CDR3 is TGTGCCATCAGTGAGTCCCTAGCCAAAAACATTCAGTACTTC.

The rearrangement links TRBV7-2 to TRBJ1-2; D not certain. The CDR3 is made up of 13 amino acids. The germline V gene has CDR1 SGHTA and CDR2 FQGNSA. V shed 11 bases and J shed 5 bases, with 18 bases lying between them. The DNA for the CDR3 is TGTGCCGGCGTACAAAGGAGCTCATATGGCTACACCTTC. The encoded protein is CAGVQRSSYGYTF. Filled out from reference TRBV7-2 and TRBJ1-2, the complete variable domain reads GAGVSQSPSNKVTEKGKDVELRCDPISGHTALYWYRQSLGQGLEFLIYFQGNSAPDKSGLPSDRFSAERTGGSVSTLTIQRTQQEDSAVYLCAGVQRSSYGYTFGSGTRLTVV.

This clonotype turned up a few times. The CDR3 loop reads CAWSKGGLNTEAFF. CDR3 nucleotide sequence: TGTGCCTGGAGTAAAGGGGGCTTAAACACTGAAGCTTTCTTT. The rearrangement uses TRBV30 and TRBJ1-1, with TRBD1 matching over 7 bases. The V and J ends lost 2 bases and 2 bases, in that order; junction bases with no gene match: 5. The CDR3 has 14 amino acids. Germline V gives CDR1 GTSNPN, CDR2 SVGIG (reference sequence).

The V gene is TRBV6-1, the J gene TRBJ2-1, with TRBD2 matching over 10 bases. The CDR3 loop spans 15 amino acids. Germline loops: CDR1 MNHNS, CDR2 SASEGT. The trim removed 8 bases at V and 4 bases at J, leaving 8 bases unmatched. CDR3 nucleotide sequence: TGTGCCAGCTGGGCGCTAGCGGGAGCTTACAATGAGCAGTTCTTC. Protein product: CASWALAGAYNEQFF.

The gene calls are TRBV6-1 and TRBJ2-5, with no clear D. Germline V gives CDR1 MNHNS, CDR2 SASEGT. The length of the CDR3 is 12 residues. Deletions cut 6 bases from V and 11 bases from J, with 16 bases between. CDR3 region: CASRGIYGEQYF. The CDR3 DNA sequence: TGTGCCAGCAGGGGGATATATGGTGAGCAGTACTTC.

This clonotype showed up just a few times. V and J are TRBV7-2 and TRBJ1-2; TRBD1 matches at 8 bases. The CDR3 runs to 13 residues. Germline trimming cut 4 bases from V and 4 bases from J; bases unmatched to any gene: 2. The germline V gene has CDR1 SGHTA and CDR2 FQGNSA. The CDR3: CASSSDRGYGYTF. Here the CDR3 DNA reads TGTGCCAGCAGCTCCGACAGGGGCTATGGCTACACCTTC.